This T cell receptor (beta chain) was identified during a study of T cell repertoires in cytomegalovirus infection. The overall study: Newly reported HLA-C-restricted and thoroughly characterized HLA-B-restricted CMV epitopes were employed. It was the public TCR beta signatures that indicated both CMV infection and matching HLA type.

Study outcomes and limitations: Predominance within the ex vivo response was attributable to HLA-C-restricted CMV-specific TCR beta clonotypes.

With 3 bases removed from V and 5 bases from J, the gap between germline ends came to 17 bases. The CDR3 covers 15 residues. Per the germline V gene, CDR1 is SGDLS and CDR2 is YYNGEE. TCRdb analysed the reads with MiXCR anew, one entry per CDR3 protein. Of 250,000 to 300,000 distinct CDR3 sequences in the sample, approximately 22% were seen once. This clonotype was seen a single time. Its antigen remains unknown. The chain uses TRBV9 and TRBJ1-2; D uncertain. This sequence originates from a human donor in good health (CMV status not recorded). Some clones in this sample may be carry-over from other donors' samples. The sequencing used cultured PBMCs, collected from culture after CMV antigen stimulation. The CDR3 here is CASSAGRSGFYGYTF. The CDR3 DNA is TGTGCCAGCAGCGCCGGACGGTCAGGCTTTTATGGCTACACCTTC.